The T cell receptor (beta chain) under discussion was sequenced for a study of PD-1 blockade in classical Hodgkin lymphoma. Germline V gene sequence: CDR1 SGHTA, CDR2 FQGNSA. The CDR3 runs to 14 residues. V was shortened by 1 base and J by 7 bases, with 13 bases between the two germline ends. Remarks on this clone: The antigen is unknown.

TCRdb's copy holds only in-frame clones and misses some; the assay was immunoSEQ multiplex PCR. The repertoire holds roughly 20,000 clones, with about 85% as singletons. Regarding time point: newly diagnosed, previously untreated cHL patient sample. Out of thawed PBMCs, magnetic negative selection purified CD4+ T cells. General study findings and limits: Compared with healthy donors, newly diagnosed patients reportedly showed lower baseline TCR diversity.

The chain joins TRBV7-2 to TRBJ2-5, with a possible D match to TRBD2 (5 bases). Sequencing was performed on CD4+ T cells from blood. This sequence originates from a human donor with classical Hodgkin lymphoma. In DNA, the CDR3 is TGTGCCAGCAGCTTAGGAGCGGACCCGGGGACCCAGTACTTC. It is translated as CASSLGADPGTQYF. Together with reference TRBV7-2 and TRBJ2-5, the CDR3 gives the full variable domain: GAGVSQSPSNKVTEKGKDVELRCDPISGHTALYWYRQSLGQGLEFLIYFQGNSAPDKSGLPSDRFSAERTGGSVSTLTIQRTQQEDSAVYLCASSLGADPGTQYFGPGTRLLVL.